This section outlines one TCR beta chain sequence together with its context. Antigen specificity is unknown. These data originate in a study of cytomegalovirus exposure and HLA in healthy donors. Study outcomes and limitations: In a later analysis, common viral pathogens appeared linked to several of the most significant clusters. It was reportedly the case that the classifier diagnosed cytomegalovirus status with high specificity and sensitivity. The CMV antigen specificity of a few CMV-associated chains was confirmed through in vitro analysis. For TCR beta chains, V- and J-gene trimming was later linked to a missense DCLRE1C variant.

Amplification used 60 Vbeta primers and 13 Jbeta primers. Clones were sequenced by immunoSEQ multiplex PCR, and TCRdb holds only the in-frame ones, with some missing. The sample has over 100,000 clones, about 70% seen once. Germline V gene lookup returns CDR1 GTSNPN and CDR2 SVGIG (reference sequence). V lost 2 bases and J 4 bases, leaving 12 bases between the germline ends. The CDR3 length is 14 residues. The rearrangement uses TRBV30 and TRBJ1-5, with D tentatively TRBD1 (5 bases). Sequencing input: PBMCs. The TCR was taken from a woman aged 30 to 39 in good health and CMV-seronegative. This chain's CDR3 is CAWSLGQINQPQHF. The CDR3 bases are TGTGCCTGGAGTCTGGGGCAGATAAATCAGCCCCAGCATTTT.